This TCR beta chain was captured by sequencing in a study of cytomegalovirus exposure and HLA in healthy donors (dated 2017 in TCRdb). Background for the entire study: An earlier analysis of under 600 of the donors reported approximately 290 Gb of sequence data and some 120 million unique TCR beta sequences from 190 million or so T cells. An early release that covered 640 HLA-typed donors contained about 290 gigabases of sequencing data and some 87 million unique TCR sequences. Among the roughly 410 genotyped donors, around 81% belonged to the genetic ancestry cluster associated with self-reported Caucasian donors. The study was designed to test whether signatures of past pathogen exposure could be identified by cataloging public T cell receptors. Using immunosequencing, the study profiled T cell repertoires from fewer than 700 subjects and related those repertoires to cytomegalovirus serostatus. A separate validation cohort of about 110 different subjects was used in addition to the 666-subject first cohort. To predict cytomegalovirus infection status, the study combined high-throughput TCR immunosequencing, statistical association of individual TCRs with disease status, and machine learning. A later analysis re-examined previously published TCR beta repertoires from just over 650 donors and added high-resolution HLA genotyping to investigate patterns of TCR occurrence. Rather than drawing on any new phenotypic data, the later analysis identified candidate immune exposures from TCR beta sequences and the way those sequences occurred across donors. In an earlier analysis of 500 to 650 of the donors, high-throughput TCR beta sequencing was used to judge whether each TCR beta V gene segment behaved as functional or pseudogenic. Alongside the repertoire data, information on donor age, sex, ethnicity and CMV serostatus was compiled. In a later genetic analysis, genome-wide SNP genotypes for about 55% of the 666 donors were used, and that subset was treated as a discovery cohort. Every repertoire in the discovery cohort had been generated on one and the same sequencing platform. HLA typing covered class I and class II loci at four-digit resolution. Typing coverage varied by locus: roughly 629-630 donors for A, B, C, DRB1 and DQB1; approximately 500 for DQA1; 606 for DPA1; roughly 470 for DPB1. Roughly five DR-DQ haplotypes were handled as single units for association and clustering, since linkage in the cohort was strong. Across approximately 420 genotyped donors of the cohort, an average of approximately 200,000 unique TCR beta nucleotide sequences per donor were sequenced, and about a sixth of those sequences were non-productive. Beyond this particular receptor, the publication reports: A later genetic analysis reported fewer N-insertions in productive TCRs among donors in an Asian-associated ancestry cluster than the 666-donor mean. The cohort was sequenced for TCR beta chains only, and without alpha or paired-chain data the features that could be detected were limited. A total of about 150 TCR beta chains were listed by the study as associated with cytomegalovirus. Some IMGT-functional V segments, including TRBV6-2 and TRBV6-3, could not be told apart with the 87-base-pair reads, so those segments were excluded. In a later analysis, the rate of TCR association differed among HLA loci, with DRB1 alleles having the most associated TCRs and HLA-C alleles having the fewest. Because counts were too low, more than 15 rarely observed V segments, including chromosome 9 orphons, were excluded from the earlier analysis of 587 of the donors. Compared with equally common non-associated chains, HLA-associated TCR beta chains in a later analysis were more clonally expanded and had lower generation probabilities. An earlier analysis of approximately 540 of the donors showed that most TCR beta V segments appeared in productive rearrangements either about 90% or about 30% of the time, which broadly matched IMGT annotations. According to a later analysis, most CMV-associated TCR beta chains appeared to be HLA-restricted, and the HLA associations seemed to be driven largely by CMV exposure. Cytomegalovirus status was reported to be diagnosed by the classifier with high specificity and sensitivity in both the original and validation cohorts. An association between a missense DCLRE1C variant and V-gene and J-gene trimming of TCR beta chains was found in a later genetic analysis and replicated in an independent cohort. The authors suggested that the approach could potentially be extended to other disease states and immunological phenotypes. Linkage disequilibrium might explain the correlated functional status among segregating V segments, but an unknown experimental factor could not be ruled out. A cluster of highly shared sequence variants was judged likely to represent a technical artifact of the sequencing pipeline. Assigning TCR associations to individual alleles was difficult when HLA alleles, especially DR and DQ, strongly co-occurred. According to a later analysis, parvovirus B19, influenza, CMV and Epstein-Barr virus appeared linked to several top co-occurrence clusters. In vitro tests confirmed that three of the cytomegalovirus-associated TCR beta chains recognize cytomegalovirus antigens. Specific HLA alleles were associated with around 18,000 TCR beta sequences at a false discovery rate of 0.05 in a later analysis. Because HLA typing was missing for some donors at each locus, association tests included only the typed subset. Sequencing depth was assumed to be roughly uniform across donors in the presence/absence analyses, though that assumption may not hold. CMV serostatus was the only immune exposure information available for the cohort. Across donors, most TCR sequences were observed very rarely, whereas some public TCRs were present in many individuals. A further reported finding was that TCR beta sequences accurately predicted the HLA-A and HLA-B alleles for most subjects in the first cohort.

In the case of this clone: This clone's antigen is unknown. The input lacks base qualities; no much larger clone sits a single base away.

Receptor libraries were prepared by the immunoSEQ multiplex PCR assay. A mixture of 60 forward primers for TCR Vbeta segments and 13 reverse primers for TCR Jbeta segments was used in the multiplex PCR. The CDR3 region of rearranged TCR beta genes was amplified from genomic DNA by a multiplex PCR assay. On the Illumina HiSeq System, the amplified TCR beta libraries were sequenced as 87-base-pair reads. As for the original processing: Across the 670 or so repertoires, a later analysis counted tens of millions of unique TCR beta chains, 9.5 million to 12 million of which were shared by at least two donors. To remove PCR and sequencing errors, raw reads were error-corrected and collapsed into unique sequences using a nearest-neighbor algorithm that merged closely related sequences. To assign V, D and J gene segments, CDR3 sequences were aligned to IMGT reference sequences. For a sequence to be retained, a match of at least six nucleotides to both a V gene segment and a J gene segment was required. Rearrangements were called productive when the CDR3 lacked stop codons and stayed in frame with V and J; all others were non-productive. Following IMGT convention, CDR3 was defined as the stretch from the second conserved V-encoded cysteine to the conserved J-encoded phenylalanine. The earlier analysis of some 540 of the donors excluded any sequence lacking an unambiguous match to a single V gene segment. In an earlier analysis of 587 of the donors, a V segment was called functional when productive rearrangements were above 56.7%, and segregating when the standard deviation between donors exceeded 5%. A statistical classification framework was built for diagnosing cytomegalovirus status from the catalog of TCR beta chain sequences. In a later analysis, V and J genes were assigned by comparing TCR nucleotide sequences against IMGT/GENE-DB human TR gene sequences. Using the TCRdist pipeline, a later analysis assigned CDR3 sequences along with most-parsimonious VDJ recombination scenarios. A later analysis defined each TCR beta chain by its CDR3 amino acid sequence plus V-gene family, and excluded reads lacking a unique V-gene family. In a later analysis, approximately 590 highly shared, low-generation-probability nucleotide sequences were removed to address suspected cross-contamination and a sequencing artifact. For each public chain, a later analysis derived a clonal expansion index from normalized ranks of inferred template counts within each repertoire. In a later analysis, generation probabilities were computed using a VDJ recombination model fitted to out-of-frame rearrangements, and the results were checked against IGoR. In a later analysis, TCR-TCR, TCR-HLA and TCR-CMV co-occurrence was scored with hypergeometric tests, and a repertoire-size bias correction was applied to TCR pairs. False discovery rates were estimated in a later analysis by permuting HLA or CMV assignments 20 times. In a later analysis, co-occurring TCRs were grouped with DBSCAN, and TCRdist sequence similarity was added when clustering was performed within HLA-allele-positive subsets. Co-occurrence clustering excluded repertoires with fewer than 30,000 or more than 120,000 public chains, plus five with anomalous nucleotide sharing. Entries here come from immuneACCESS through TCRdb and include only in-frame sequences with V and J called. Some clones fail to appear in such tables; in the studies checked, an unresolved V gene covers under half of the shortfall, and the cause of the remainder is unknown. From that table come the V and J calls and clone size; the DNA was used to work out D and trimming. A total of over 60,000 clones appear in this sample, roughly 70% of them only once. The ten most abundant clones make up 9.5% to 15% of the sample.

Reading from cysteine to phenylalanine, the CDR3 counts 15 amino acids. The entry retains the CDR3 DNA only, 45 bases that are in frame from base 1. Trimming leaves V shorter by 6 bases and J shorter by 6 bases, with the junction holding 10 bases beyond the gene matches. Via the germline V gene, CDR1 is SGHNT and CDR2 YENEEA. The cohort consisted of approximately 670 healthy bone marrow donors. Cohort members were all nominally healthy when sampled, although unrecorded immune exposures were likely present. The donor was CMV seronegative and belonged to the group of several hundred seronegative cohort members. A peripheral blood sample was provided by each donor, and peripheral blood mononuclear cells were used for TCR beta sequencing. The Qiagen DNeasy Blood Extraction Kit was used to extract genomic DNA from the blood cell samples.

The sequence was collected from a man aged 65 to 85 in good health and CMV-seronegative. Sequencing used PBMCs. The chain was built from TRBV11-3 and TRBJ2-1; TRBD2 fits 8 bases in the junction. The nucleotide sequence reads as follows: TGTGCCAGCAGTCCCGGGGGGGCTGGGGCCAATGAGCAGTTCTTC. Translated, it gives CASSPGGAGANEQFF. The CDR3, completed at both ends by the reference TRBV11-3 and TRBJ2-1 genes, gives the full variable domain EAGVVQSPRYKIIEKKQPVAFWCNPISGHNTLYWYLQNLGQGPELLIRYENEEAVDDSQLPKDRFSAERLKGVDSTLKIQPAELGDSAVYLCASSPGGAGANEQFFGPGTRLTVL.